This T cell receptor (beta chain) was documented in a study of blood T cell repertoires in COVID-19. CDR1 is LGHDT and CDR2 is YNNKEL in the germline V gene (reference sequence). The V gene end was trimmed by 3 bases and the J gene end by 1 base; junction bases not matched to a gene: 0. The CDR3 is made up of 16 amino acids. On this clone: Within the sample, other DNA sequences also encode this same CDR3.

The repertoire was sequenced with immunoSEQ multiplex PCR; TCRdb's copy has only in-frame clones and lacks some. The sample carries over 100,000 clones, roughly 86% recorded once. This chain uses TRBV3-1 (or the pseudogene TRBV3-2) with TRBJ2-2; 12 nucleotides agree with TRBD2. This sequence was found in a woman aged 65 to 85 with COVID-19, enrolled during active disease. The material sequenced was peripheral blood. This CDR3 reads CASSQGLAGNTGELFF. In DNA, the CDR3 is TGTGCCAGCAGCCAGGGACTAGCGGGGAACACCGGGGAGCTGTTTTTT.